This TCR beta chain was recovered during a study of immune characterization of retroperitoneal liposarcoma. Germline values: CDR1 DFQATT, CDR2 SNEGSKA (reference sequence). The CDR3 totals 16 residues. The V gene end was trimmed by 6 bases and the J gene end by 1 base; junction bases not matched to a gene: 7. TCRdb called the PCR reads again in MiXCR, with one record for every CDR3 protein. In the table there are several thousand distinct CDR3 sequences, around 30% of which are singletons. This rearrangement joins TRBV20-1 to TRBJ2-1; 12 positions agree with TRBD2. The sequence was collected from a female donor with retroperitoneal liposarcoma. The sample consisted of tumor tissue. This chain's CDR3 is CSADPTSGSSYNEQFF. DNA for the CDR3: TGCAGTGCCGACCCGACTAGCGGGAGTTCCTACAATGAGCAGTTCTTC.